These 18 T cell receptor beta chains were sequenced from one sample in a study of response to subunit inactivated influenza vaccine. In TCRdb, the RT-PCR reads were re-called with MiXCR into one record per CDR3 protein. Of 750,000 to 850,000 distinct CDR3 sequences in the sample, around 20% were seen once. The starting material was PBMCs from blood, obtained roughly 5 days after vaccination. Every receptor here comes from a man aged 50 to 60 who received an inactivated influenza vaccine.

This clonotype was found many times. The chain carries TRBV20-1 and TRBJ2-3, with 8 bases aligning to TRBD2. Trimming took 7 bases from V and 4 from J; bases not matched to a gene: 13. This CDR3 comprises 15 residues. Germline lookup yields CDR1 DFQATT and CDR2 SNEGSKA (reference sequence). CDR3 loop: CSEELRTSSADTQYF. DNA for the CDR3: TGCAGTGAGGAGCTGAGGACTAGCTCGGCAGATACGCAGTATTTT.

This clonotype was seen more than once but under ten times. The J gene is TRBJ2-6, the V gene TRBV15, with D maybe TRBD2 (5 bases). Germline V gene data show CDR1 as LNHNV and CDR2 as YYDKDF (reference sequence). V was shortened by 9 bases and J by 1 base, with 7 bases between the two germline ends. CDR3 size: 13 residues. Here the CDR3 reads CATRASGANVLTF. CDR3 DNA sequence: TGTGCCACGAGGGCGTCTGGGGCCAACGTCCTGACTTTC.

This clonotype occurred a few times. V and J are TRBV5-1 and TRBJ1-1; D is unclear. Germline V gives CDR1 SGHRS, CDR2 YFSETQ. The CDR3 consists of 14 residues. V shed 5 bases and J shed 4 bases, with 15 bases lying between them. The CDR3 sequence is CASRLRAPTTEAFF. In DNA form, the CDR3 reads TGCGCCAGCAGACTCCGGGCCCCCACCACTGAAGCTTTCTTT.

The chain has TRBV5-1 and TRBJ2-3; D gene uncertain. The CDR3 has 15 amino acids. With 1 base removed from V and 1 base from J, the gap between germline ends came to 10 bases. Germline CDR1 and CDR2: SGHRS and YFSETQ. The DNA for the CDR3 is TGCGCCAGCAGCTTGACCGCCCAGGGCACAGATACGCAGTATTTT. Translation gives CASSLTAQGTDTQYF.

The J gene is TRBJ2-1, the V gene TRBV19, with D tentatively TRBD2 (6 bases). Deletions cut 10 bases from V and 9 bases from J, with 19 bases between. Looked up from germline, CDR1 is LNHDA and CDR2 is SQIVND (reference sequence). CDR3 length: 13 amino acids. The CDR3 loop reads CATAGTSRGEQFF. The CDR3 nucleotides read TGTGCCACCGCAGGGACCTCGCGGGGTGAGCAGTTCTTC.

V usage is TRBV4-3 and J usage is TRBJ2-2; D not certain. The CDR3 extends over 15 amino acids. V lost 0 bases, J lost 6 bases, and 11 bases lay in between. Germline-derived CDR1 and CDR2 are LGHNA and YSLEER. DNA of the CDR3: TGCGCCAGCAGCCAAGATCACGGTGCAGCCGGGGAGCTGTTTTTT. Encoded protein: CASSQDHGAAGELFF.

The J gene is TRBJ2-7, the V gene TRBV20-1; 9 bases fit TRBD2. V gave up 1 base and J gave up 2 bases; unmatched junction bases: 3. The germline CDR1 and CDR2 sequences are DFQATT and SNEGSKA (reference sequence). The CDR3 sequence is 14 residues long. CDR3 in amino acids: CSARGQRGAYEQYF. The CDR3 DNA reads as TGCAGTGCTAGAGGCCAGCGGGGGGCCTACGAGCAGTACTTC.

This chain uses TRBV4-1 with TRBJ2-3; D uncertain. V lost 3 bases, J lost 6 bases, and 7 bases lay in between. The length of the CDR3 is 12 residues. The germline V gene has CDR1 MGHRA and CDR2 YSYEKL. CDR3 protein: CASSQPLDTQYF. The CDR3 nucleotides read TGCGCCAGCAGCCAGCCCTTGGATACGCAGTATTTT.

The chain is built from TRBV29-1 and TRBJ1-2, with 8 positions matching TRBD1. The CDR3 length is 13 residues. CDR1 is SQVTM and CDR2 is ANQGSEA in the germline V gene. V lost 4 bases, J lost 8 bases, and 9 bases stayed unmatched. CDR3 nucleotide sequence: TGCAGCGTTGCTCCAGGGGGCGTGCGAGGCTACACCTTC. Residues: CSVAPGGVRGYTF.

This clonotype was seen ten or more times. The V call is TRBV20-1, the J call TRBJ1-3; 7 nucleotides line up with TRBD1. The CDR3 runs 14 residues. V shed 6 bases and J 0 bases; nucleotides not matched to a gene: 5. Germline V gives CDR1 DFQATT, CDR2 SNEGSKA (reference sequence). The CDR3 bases are TGCAGTGCCCAGGGGGACAGCTCTGGAAACACCATATATTTT. Translating gives CSAQGDSSGNTIYF.

At least ten counts were recorded for this clonotype. This chain uses TRBV24-1 with TRBJ2-2; weak D call: TRBD2 (6 bases). The CDR3 contains 13 residues. Germline V lookup: CDR1 KGHDR, CDR2 SFDVKD. V lost 5 bases and J lost 5, with 8 bases in between. The CDR3 loop is CATSVEGTGELFF. In nucleotides, the CDR3 is TGTGCCACCAGTGTGGAGGGGACCGGGGAGCTGTTTTTT.

This chain connects TRBV20-1 to TRBJ2-3, with TRBD2 matching over 8 bases. Germline CDR1 is DFQATT and CDR2 is SNEGSKA (reference sequence). The CDR3 runs 15 residues. V was clipped by 3 bases and J by 2 bases; unmatched bases: 7. The CDR3 DNA reads TGCAGTGCTAGTTCGACTAGCGCTTTCACAGATACGCAGTATTTT. Translating it yields CSASSTSAFTDTQYF.

In this sample, this clonotype turned up many times. This chain connects TRBV12-3 or TRBV12-4 to TRBJ1-2, with 10 positions matching TRBD1. V trimming: 5 bases; J trimming: 4 bases; junction bases outside the gene matches: 4. The CDR3 loop spans 14 amino acids. CDR3 DNA sequence: TGTGCCAGCAGTACCGGGACAGGGGCCTATGGCTACACCTTC. Translated, it gives CASSTGTGAYGYTF.

This clonotype appeared a few times. The rearrangement links TRBV3-1 to TRBJ2-1; TRBD2 matches 7 bases. The junction had 7 bases not matched to a gene; V was cut back by 1 base and J by 4 bases. This CDR3 comprises 16 residues. Germline CDR1 is LGHDT and CDR2 is YNNKEL (reference sequence). The CDR3 nucleotides read TGTGCCAGCAGCCAAGGGCGAGCGGGGCGGTACAATGAGCAGTTCTTC. It translates to CASSQGRAGRYNEQFF.

J is TRBJ2-5 and V is TRBV27; 7 bases agree with TRBD2. J was trimmed by 4 bases and V by 1 base; bases with no gene match: 12. Germline CDR1 reads MNHEY; CDR2 reads SMNVEV (reference sequence). The CDR3 extends over 17 amino acids. CDR3 in DNA: TGTGCCAGCAGTTTATTCCCCCCGCGGGAGTACGGAGAGACCCAGTACTTC. It encodes CASSLFPPREYGETQYF.

The CDR3 coding sequence is TGCGCCAGCAGCTTGGCCGGGGGACAAGGCGAAGCTTTCTTT. Its protein product is CASSLAGGQGEAFF. J is TRBJ1-1 and V is TRBV5-1; D may be TRBD1 (6 bases). The germline V gene has CDR1 SGHRS and CDR2 YFSETQ. The CDR3 loop spans 14 amino acids. Deletions cut 0 bases from V and 8 bases from J, with 14 bases between.

In this sample, this clonotype turned up many times. The CDR3 spells CAISESRLGTDVYEQYF. The CDR3 DNA reads as TGTGCCATCAGTGAGTCGAGGCTTGGGACAGACGTCTACGAGCAGTACTTC. The J gene is TRBJ2-7, the V gene TRBV10-3; 7 bases line up with TRBD1. Germline-derived CDR1 and CDR2 are ENHRY and SYGVKD. Losses at the gene ends were 0 bases for V and 3 bases for J; bases not matched to a gene: 11. The length of the CDR3 is 17 residues.

The genes are TRBV29-1 and TRBJ1-2; the D is unclear. Germline lookup yields CDR1 SQVTM and CDR2 ANQGSEA. V lost 4 bases, J lost 4 bases, and 7 bases lay in between. CDR3 length: 11 residues. CDR3: CSVVVGYGYTF. The DNA of the CDR3 is TGCAGCGTTGTCGTAGGCTATGGCTACACCTTC. The full variable domain, its missing parts supplied by reference TRBV29-1 and TRBJ1-2, is SAVISQKPSRDICQRGTSLTIQCQVDSQVTMMFWYRQQPGQSLTLIATANQGSEATYESGFVIDKFPISRPNLTFSTLTVSNMSPEDSSIYLCSVVVGYGYTFGSGTRLTVV.